This TCR beta chain derives from a study of T cell responses to AZD1222 COVID-19 vaccine. Study-wide results and limits: White British donors predominated, females outnumbered males, and clonal diversity was possibly underestimated. No day 14 peak samples; only post-peak repertoires were characterized.

Remarks on this clone: Its antigen remains unidentified.

Produced via immunoSEQ multiplex PCR; TCRdb's table is partial and in-frame only. The sample holds over 130,000 clones, roughly 90% seen once. Trimming pared 4 bases from V and 5 bases from J, leaving 15 bases between. Germline-derived CDR1 and CDR2 are SGHNT and YYREEE (reference sequence). The CDR3 sequence is 15 residues long. The source was peripheral blood, collected 28 days after the second AZD1222 dose. The V and J genes are TRBV5-4 and TRBJ2-2; no reliable D call. The clonotype was recovered from an adult who received the AZD1222 COVID-19 vaccine. This chain's CDR3 is CASSLIGLGTGELFF. The CDR3 region has the DNA TGTGCCAGCAGCCTTATCGGGTTGGGGACCGGGGAGCTGTTTTTT.